This entry lists 29 T cell receptor beta chains sequenced from one sample in a study of graft-versus-host responses after intestinal transplantation (dated by TCRdb to the early 2020s). The library was made by the immunoSEQ multiplex PCR assay. Drawn from immuneACCESS, this table holds only the in-frame rearrangements with V and J called that TCRdb kept. Clones are partly lost; checked studies trace under half to an unresolved V gene and leave the rest unexplained. The sample records some 43,000 clones, about 95% of which are singletons. In total, the top ten clones hold more than 1.5% of the sample. Sequences were derived from PBMCs, sampled approximately 360 days after intestinal transplant. Receptor source: a human patient who received an intestinal transplant, so some T cells may come from the graft donor.

The V call is TRBV14, the J call TRBJ2-1; D might be TRBD1 or TRBD2, each matching 6 bases. Trimming removed 5 bases at V and 9 bases at J, with 14 bases between. This CDR3 spans 13 amino acids. Per the germline V gene, CDR1 is SGHDN and CDR2 is FVKESK. CDR3 nucleotide sequence: TGTGCCAGCAGCGCCCGGGGGCCGAGTGAGCAGTTCTTC. This sequence encodes CASSARGPSEQFF. Combining the CDR3 with reference TRBV14 and TRBJ2-1 gives the whole variable domain EAGVTQFPSHSVIEKGQTVTLRCDPISGHDNLYWYRRVMGKEIKFLLHFVKESKQDESGMPNNRFLAERTGGTYSTLKVQPAELEDSGVYFCASSARGPSEQFFGPGTRLTVL.

The rearrangement uses TRBV12-5 and TRBJ1-6; no clear D gene. CDR1 LGHNT and CDR2 FRNRAP come from the germline V gene. The CDR3 sequence is 16 residues long. Trimming removed 3 bases at V and 2 bases at J, with 11 bases between. Here the CDR3 reads CASGLREGTYNSPLHF. The CDR3 nucleotides read TGTGCTAGTGGTTTACGGGAAGGGACCTATAATTCACCCCTCCACTTT.

This sequence joins TRBV27 and TRBJ1-3, with D perhaps matching TRBD1 (5 bases). V gave up 0 bases and J gave up 4 bases, with 7 bases separating them. In germline, CDR1 is MNHEY, CDR2 SMNVEV (reference sequence). The CDR3 sequence is 14 residues long. Here the CDR3 DNA reads TGTGCCAGCAGTTTATCGAGGGACGGAAACACCATATATTTT. Translating it yields CASSLSRDGNTIYF.

The genes are TRBV2 and TRBJ2-3; D could derive from TRBD1 or TRBD2 (6 bases each). Trimming removed 4 bases at V and 5 bases at J, with 10 bases between. Per the germline V gene, CDR1 is SNHLY and CDR2 is FYNNEI. The CDR3 runs 13 residues. CDR3: CASSGGGGDTQYF. CDR3 coding DNA: TGTGCCAGCAGTGGCGGAGGGGGAGATACGCAGTATTTT.

This rearrangement joins TRBV11-2 to TRBJ2-7; 10 bases fit TRBD1. This CDR3 is 15 amino acids long. The germline V gene has CDR1 SGHAT and CDR2 FQNNGV. V lost 5 bases, J lost 0 bases, and 4 bases stayed unmatched. CDR3: CASSKGTGVSYEQYF. Here the CDR3 DNA reads TGTGCCAGCAGCAAAGGGACAGGGGTCTCCTACGAGCAGTACTTC. Full variable domain (rest looked up from reference TRBV11-2 and TRBJ2-7): EAGVAQSPRYKIIEKRQSVAFWCNPISGHATLYWYQQILGQGPKLLIQFQNNGVVDDSQLPKDRFSAERLKGVDSTLKIQPAKLEDSAVYLCASSKGTGVSYEQYFGPGTRLTVT.

V usage is TRBV6-6 and J usage is TRBJ2-7; D may be TRBD1 (5 bases). CDR1 is MNHNY and CDR2 is SVGAGI in the germline V gene (reference sequence). V gave up 7 bases and J gave up 2 bases, with 12 bases separating them. This CDR3 is built from 13 residues. The CDR3 DNA reads as TGTGCCAGCACCCTGGACACAGCCTACGAGCAGTACTTC. Its translation: CASTLDTAYEQYF.

V is TRBV7-6 and J is TRBJ2-5; 10 bases fit TRBD2. The J call is uncertain, as TRBJ2-7 better fits the DNA end. The CDR3 totals 13 residues. CDR1 SGHVS and CDR2 FNYEAQ come from the germline V gene. The DNA for the CDR3 is TGTGCCAGCAGCTTAGGGACTAGCGGCGAGCAGTACTTC. It translates to CASSLGTSGEQYF.

The V gene is TRBV2, the J gene TRBJ1-5; D unclear. This CDR3 is 14 amino acids long. The germline V gene has CDR1 SNHLY and CDR2 FYNNEI. Trimming took 5 bases from V and 2 from J, leaving 10 bases between them. In nucleotides, the CDR3 is TGTGCCAGCAGTCCTCGCGCGGGCAATCAGCCCCAGCATTTT. Residues: CASSPRAGNQPQHF.

The V call is TRBV7-2, the J call TRBJ2-3; D not resolved. V was trimmed by 2 bases and J by 1 base, leaving 7 bases between them. The CDR3 has 14 amino acids. Per germline, CDR1 SGHTA and CDR2 FQGNSA. In nucleotides, the CDR3 is TGTGCCAGCAGCTTAAGTATCCGCACAGATACGCAGTATTTT. Residues: CASSLSIRTDTQYF.

The V call is TRBV19, the J call TRBJ1-5; no clear D gene. The ends were cut back, 2 bases at V and 3 bases at J, with 14 bases in the middle. The CDR3 has 16 amino acids. The germline gives CDR1 LNHDA, CDR2 SQIVND (reference sequence). The CDR3 loop is CASSIMGSELNQPQHF. The DNA for the CDR3 is TGTGCCAGTAGTATAATGGGTTCGGAGCTCAATCAGCCCCAGCATTTT.

The chain joins TRBV6-1 to TRBJ2-5; D unclear. CDR1 and CDR2 from the germline V gene are MNHNS and SASEGT. The CDR3 covers 12 residues. The germline V and J ends were trimmed by 7 bases and 5 bases, with 11 bases remaining between them. CDR3 coding DNA: TGTGCCAGCACTGGGTTAAGGGAGACCCAGTACTTC. Protein: CASTGLRETQYF.

The V gene is TRBV11-2, the J gene TRBJ2-1; 7 nucleotides match TRBD1. The V segment lost 5 bases and the J segment 3 bases; nucleotides outside the gene matches: 10. Germline assignment: CDR1 SGHAT and CDR2 FQNNGV. The CDR3 runs 16 residues. The CDR3 DNA is TGTGCCAGCAGCACCGACAGGGCAAAAAACTACAATGAGCAGTTCTTC. Residues: CASSTDRAKNYNEQFF.

J is TRBJ1-5 and V is TRBV4-1, with D unclear. The CDR3 spans 15 residues. Germline V CDR1 and CDR2: MGHRA, YSYEKL. Trimming took off 5 bases at V and 0 bases at J, with 11 bases between the two ends. Here the CDR3 DNA reads TGCGCCAGCAGCACGAGATTGGGTAGCAATCAGCCCCAGCATTTT. Translated: CASSTRLGSNQPQHF.

The rearrangement links TRBV28 to TRBJ1-1; tentatively, D is TRBD1 (5 bases). V dropped 7 bases and J dropped 0 bases, with 18 bases sitting between them. Germline V gene data show CDR1 as MDHEN and CDR2 as SYDVKM. This CDR3 comprises 16 residues. CDR3 sequence (DNA): TGTGCCAGCATCAGCCAGGGTTTTTGGGTGAACACTGAAGCTTTCTTT. Translated: CASISQGFWVNTEAFF.

J is TRBJ2-1 and V is TRBV6-5, with a weak D call TRBD1 (6 bases). Germline CDR1 and CDR2: MNHEY and SVGAGI. This CDR3 is 14 amino acids long. Trimming removed 8 bases from V and 0 bases from J, with 11 bases in between. The CDR3 coding sequence is TGTGCCAGCGTGGAGGACAGCTCCTACAATGAGCAGTTCTTC. This encodes CASVEDSSYNEQFF.

The chain couples TRBV9 to TRBJ1-1; D perhaps matches TRBD1 (5 bases). There are 12 residues in the CDR3. Trimming took 0 bases from V and 5 from J, leaving 5 bases between them. Germline values: CDR1 SGDLS, CDR2 YYNGEE. The CDR3 bases are TGTGCCAGCAGCGTAGGGGGGACTGAAGCTTTCTTT. It yields the protein CASSVGGTEAFF.

This chain joins TRBV19 and TRBJ1-5; a weak D match, TRBD1 (6 bases). Trimming cost V 10 bases and J 7 bases, with 20 bases left between them. The CDR3 has 14 residues. CDR1 is LNHDA and CDR2 is SQIVND in the germline V gene (reference sequence). Written as DNA, the CDR3 is TGTGCCACTAAGGCTGGGGGGCCCGGGCAGCCCCAGCATTTT. Residues: CATKAGGPGQPQHF.

The chain carries TRBV19 and TRBJ1-1, with D tentatively TRBD1 (5 bases). This CDR3 is built from 13 residues. V was shortened by 11 bases and J by 1 base, with 14 bases between the two germline ends. Germline-derived CDR1 and CDR2 are LNHDA and SQIVND (reference sequence). The CDR3 DNA sequence: TGTGCCGGTTCTCCAGGGTGGAACACTGAAGCTTTCTTT. The encoded protein is CAGSPGWNTEAFF. Filled out from reference TRBV19 and TRBJ1-1, the complete variable domain reads DGGITQSPKYLFRKEGQNVTLSCEQNLNHDAMYWYRQDPGQGLRLIYYSQIVNDFQKGDIAEGYSVSREKKESFPLTVTSAQKNPTAFYLCAGSPGWNTEAFFGQGTRLTVV.

The chain links TRBV2 to TRBJ2-5; D possibly corresponds to TRBD2 (6 bases). The V gene lost 7 bases and the J gene lost 13 bases, with 22 bases spanning the gap. The germline V gene encodes CDR1 SNHLY and CDR2 FYNNEI. This CDR3 has 13 residues. The CDR3 coding sequence is TGTGCCAGCAACCTCGGGACTCGCGGCTCCGGGTACTTC. It codes for CASNLGTRGSGYF.

The chain uses TRBV2 and TRBJ2-7, with TRBD2 matching over 7 bases. CDR3 length equals 12 residues. J lost 4 bases, V lost 8 bases, and 5 bases had no gene match. In germline, CDR1 is SNHLY, CDR2 FYNNEI. DNA of the CDR3: TGTGCCAGCGGGGGGGACCGATACGAGCAGTACTTC. It is translated as CASGGDRYEQYF.

The table lists this clone with a few counts. This sequence joins TRBV10-1 and TRBJ1-3; weak D call: TRBD1 (5 bases). Germline V gene data show CDR1 as WNHNN and CDR2 as SYGVQD (reference sequence). This CDR3 region has 15 residues. Between the trimmed V and J ends, which lost 6 bases and 0 bases, there was a span of 12 bases. DNA for the CDR3: TGCGCCAGCAGAGGGGTCCCTTACTCTGGAAACACCATATATTTT. It codes for CASRGVPYSGNTIYF.

The CDR3 here is CVVQRQSGNTIYF. The CDR3 DNA is TGTGTAGTACAGAGGCAGTCTGGAAACACCATATATTTT. The chain employs TRBV7-9 and TRBJ1-3; D uncertain. The CDR3 loop spans 13 amino acids. Germline CDR1 reads SEHNR; CDR2 reads FQNEAQ (reference sequence). Using reference TRBV7-9 and TRBJ1-3 for the parts outside the CDR3, the full variable domain is DTGVSQNPRHKITKRGQNVTFRCDPISEHNRLYWYRQTLGQGPEFLTYFQNEAQLEKSRLLSDRFSAERPKGSFSTLEIQRTEQGDSAMYLCVVQRQSGNTIYFGEGSWLTVV.

For the CDR3, the DNA is TGTGCCAGCAGTTACTCGAGAGGGGGCGGGTACAATGAGCAGTTCTTC. Protein: CASSYSRGGGYNEQFF. The V gene is TRBV6-5, the J gene TRBJ2-1; 7 positions match TRBD1. CDR1 and CDR2 (germline): MNHEY, SVGAGI. CDR3 length: 16 amino acids. J gave up 4 bases and V 0 bases, and 6 bases lay outside the gene matches.

The chain is built from TRBV15 and TRBJ2-1; 9 nucleotides line up with TRBD1. There are 17 residues in the CDR3. Germline V gene sequence: CDR1 LNHNV, CDR2 YYDKDF (reference sequence). The V gene end was trimmed by 4 bases and the J gene end by 9 bases; junction bases not matched to a gene: 16. CDR3 sequence reads: CATSIPGTGSFGREQFF. The CDR3 nucleotides are TGTGCCACCAGCATCCCCGGGACAGGGAGCTTCGGGCGTGAGCAGTTCTTC. Full variable domain (outside the CDR3, taken from reference TRBV15 and TRBJ2-1): DAMVIQNPRYQVTQFGKPVTLSCSQTLNHNVMYWYQQKSSQAPKLLFHYYDKDFNNEADTPDNFQSRRPNTSFCFLDIRSPGLGDTAMYLCATSIPGTGSFGREQFFGPGTRLTVL.

The V gene is TRBV9, the J gene TRBJ1-2; D is unclear. This CDR3 contains 15 residues. Germline assignment: CDR1 SGDLS and CDR2 YYNGEE. The ends were cut back, 0 bases at V and 2 bases at J, with 11 bases in the middle. Here the CDR3 reads CASSVGGGRNYGYTF. The CDR3 coding sequence is TGTGCCAGCAGCGTAGGTGGAGGGAGGAACTATGGCTACACCTTC.

V and J are TRBV9 and TRBJ2-7; TRBD1 aligns across 12 bases. The V and J ends lost 2 bases and 5 bases, in that order; junction bases with no gene match: 2. Germline values: CDR1 SGDLS, CDR2 YYNGEE. CDR3 length: 14 residues. The chain's CDR3 is CASSVGQGADEQYF. In DNA, the CDR3 is TGTGCCAGCAGCGTGGGACAGGGGGCGGACGAGCAGTACTTC.

This rearrangement joins TRBV5-4 to TRBJ2-3; weak D call: TRBD2 (6 bases). This CDR3 has 14 amino acids. Trimming stripped 7 bases from V and 4 bases from J, with 16 bases between. Germline CDR1 SGHNT, CDR2 YYREEE (reference sequence). In DNA, the CDR3 is TGTGCCAGCGGCGACCGGCGGGGCGCAGATACGCAGTATTTT. Its protein product is CASGDRRGADTQYF.

The chain couples TRBV28 to TRBJ1-1; D not resolved. Germline-derived CDR1 and CDR2 are MDHEN and SYDVKM. Trimming took 3 bases from V and 6 from J, leaving 5 bases between them. This CDR3 contains 11 residues. Here the CDR3 reads CASSLYPEAFF. Here the CDR3 DNA reads TGTGCCAGCAGTTTGTACCCTGAAGCTTTCTTT.

The DNA of the CDR3 is TGTGCCAGCAGTCCGCAGGGAGAGGCCTATAATTCACCCCTCCACTTT. Its protein is CASSPQGEAYNSPLHF. The rearrangement links TRBV27 to TRBJ1-6, with D perhaps TRBD1 (5 bases). V was pared by 5 bases and J by 2 bases, with 13 bases between. Germline CDR1 MNHEY, CDR2 SMNVEV (reference sequence). The CDR3 totals 16 residues.